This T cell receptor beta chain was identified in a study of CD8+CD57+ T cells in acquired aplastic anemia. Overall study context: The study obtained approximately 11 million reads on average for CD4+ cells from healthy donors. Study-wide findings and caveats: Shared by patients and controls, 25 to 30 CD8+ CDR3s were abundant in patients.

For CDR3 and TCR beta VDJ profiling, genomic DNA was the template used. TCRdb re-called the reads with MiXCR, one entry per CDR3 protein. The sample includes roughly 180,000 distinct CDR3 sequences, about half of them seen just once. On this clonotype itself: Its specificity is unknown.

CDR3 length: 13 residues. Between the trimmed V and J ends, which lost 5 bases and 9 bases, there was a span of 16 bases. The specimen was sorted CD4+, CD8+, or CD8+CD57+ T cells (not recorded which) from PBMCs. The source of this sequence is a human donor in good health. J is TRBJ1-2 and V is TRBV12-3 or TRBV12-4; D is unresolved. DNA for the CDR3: TGTGCCAGCAGTAAACGGGAGTTTTGGCGCTACACCTTC. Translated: CASSKREFWRYTF.